Following are 21 T cell receptor beta chains from one sample sequenced in a study of blood T cell repertoires in COVID-19. TCRdb's table, derived via immunoSEQ multiplex PCR, lists solely in-frame clones and lacks some. Found here are a few hundred thousand clones, about four fifths of them singletons; the top ten hold 3.6%. The sequenced material came from peripheral blood. All receptors come from an elderly woman with acute or convalescent COVID-19.

The chain links TRBV29-1 to TRBJ1-5, with 11 bases fitting TRBD1. With 5 bases clipped from V and 0 bases from J, the junction kept 21 bases outside the gene matches. This CDR3 has 21 amino acids. Looked up from germline, CDR1 is SQVTM and CDR2 is ANQGSEA. CDR3 nucleotide sequence: TGCAGCGTTAGGGGGGATAGCCGGGACAGGGGGTCTCCCTATAGCAATCAGCCCCAGCATTTT. Residues: CSVRGDSRDRGSPYSNQPQHF.

J is TRBJ2-5 and V is TRBV5-1; 11 nucleotides match TRBD1. V trimming: 0 bases; J trimming: 6 bases; junction bases outside the gene matches: 4. The germline V gene encodes CDR1 SGHRS and CDR2 YFSETQ. CDR3 size: 15 residues. Here the CDR3 reads CASSLDGQGAQTQYF. The CDR3 DNA reads as TGCGCCAGCAGCTTGGACGGACAGGGGGCCCAGACCCAGTACTTC. The full variable domain, rest sourced from reference TRBV5-1 and TRBJ2-5, is KAGVTQTPRYLIKTRGQQVTLSCSPISGHRSVSWYQQTPGQGLQFLFEYFSETQRNKGNFPGRFSGRQFSNSRSEMNVSTLELGDSALYLCASSLDGQGAQTQYFGPGTRLLVL.

The chain couples TRBV7-3 to TRBJ2-1, with a possible D match to TRBD2 (5 bases). The germline V and J ends were trimmed by 5 bases and 0 bases, with 14 bases remaining between them. The V gene's germline CDR1 is SGHTA and CDR2 FQGTGA. This CDR3 spans 16 amino acids. The CDR3 sequence: CASSPSRVSSYNEQFF. In DNA, the CDR3 is TGTGCCAGCAGCCCCTCGAGGGTTAGCTCCTACAATGAGCAGTTCTTC.

The chain recombines TRBV19 with TRBJ1-4, with a possible D match to TRBD1 (6 bases). The CDR3 spans 12 residues. Germline lookup yields CDR1 LNHDA and CDR2 SQIVND (reference sequence). V was clipped by 6 bases and J by 5 bases, with 7 bases between them. The CDR3 region is CASRRGNEKLFF. As DNA, the CDR3 is TGTGCCAGTAGGAGGGGGAATGAAAAACTGTTTTTT.

In regard to this clone: Other DNA sequences in this specimen translate into the identical CDR3. The rearrangement joins TRBV7-3 to TRBJ2-3; a weak D match, TRBD1 (7 bases). V was clipped by 5 bases and J by 1 base, with 10 bases between them. The germline V gene encodes CDR1 SGHTA and CDR2 FQGTGA. The CDR3 runs to 14 residues. The CDR3 nucleotides read TGTGCCAGCAGCCCCAGGGGGGGCACAGATACGCAGTATTTT. Protein: CASSPRGGTDTQYF.

The chain joins TRBV7-8 to TRBJ2-1; 9 bases line up with TRBD2. From germline, CDR1 is SGHVS and CDR2 FQNEAQ. The trim removed 1 base at V and 6 bases at J, leaving 4 bases unmatched. The CDR3 covers 15 residues. CDR3 bases: TGTGCCAGCAGCTTAGTAGCGGGGGTTACCAATGAGCAGTTCTTC. It yields the protein CASSLVAGVTNEQFF.

The chain links TRBV29-1 to TRBJ2-7; the D gene is possibly TRBD2 (5 bases). The CDR3 is 11 amino acids. Trimming pared 6 bases from V and 6 bases from J, leaving 12 bases between. The germline V gene encodes CDR1 SQVTM and CDR2 ANQGSEA. This CDR3 reads CSVKDFSEQYF. The CDR3 DNA follows: TGCAGCGTCAAGGACTTTAGCGAGCAGTACTTC.

The rearrangement uses TRBV25-1 and TRBJ1-4; a possible D gene is TRBD1 (6 bases). Looked up from germline, CDR1 is MGHDK and CDR2 is SYGVNS. Trimming removed 6 bases from V and 8 bases from J, with 13 bases in between. The CDR3 contains 13 residues. The CDR3, as DNA: TGTGCCAGCAGCCCAGGGGTGCGCGAAAAACTGTTTTTT. Protein product: CASSPGVREKLFF. Together with reference TRBV25-1 and TRBJ1-4, the CDR3 gives the full variable domain: EADIYQTPRYLVIGTGKKITLECSQTMGHDKMYWYQQDPGMELHLIHYSYGVNSTEKGDLSSESTVSRIRTEHFPLTLESARPSHTSQYLCASSPGVREKLFFGSGTQLSVL.

The V and J genes are TRBV9 and TRBJ2-3, with 9 positions matching TRBD2. Germline CDR1 and CDR2: SGDLS and YYNGEE. V was pared by 0 bases and J by 2 bases, with 10 bases of the junction left unmatched. The CDR3 totals 18 residues. The CDR3 nucleotides are TGTGCCAGCAGCGTAGGAGTACGAGCGGGGGGCCCCACAGATACGCAGTATTTT. Translating gives CASSVGVRAGGPTDTQYF.

This clone appeared once. The chain employs TRBV5-5 and TRBJ1-1, with D maybe TRBD1 (5 bases). This CDR3 comprises 15 residues. Trimming took 0 bases from V and 0 from J, leaving 9 bases between them. CDR1 and CDR2 (germline): SGHKS, YYEKEE (reference sequence). CDR3 residues: CASSLVRQMNTEAFF. The CDR3 DNA sequence: TGTGCCAGCAGCTTGGTTCGACAGATGAACACTGAAGCTTTCTTT.

About this clone: Other DNA variants within this sample encode the same CDR3. The V gene is TRBV7-2, the J gene TRBJ1-3; no reliable D call. V lost 1 base and J 1 base, leaving 5 bases between the germline ends. The CDR3 has 14 amino acids. Looked up from germline, CDR1 is SGHTA and CDR2 is FQGNSA. The CDR3 loop reads CASSLGGSGNTIYF. CDR3 DNA: TGTGCCAGCAGCTTAGGCGGTTCTGGAAACACCATATATTTT.

The chain links TRBV6-5 to TRBJ1-2; D possibly corresponds to TRBD1 (5 bases). Per the germline V gene, CDR1 is MNHEY and CDR2 is SVGAGI. V was shortened by 0 bases and J by 1 base, with 9 bases between the two germline ends. The length of the CDR3 is 15 residues. Here the CDR3 DNA reads TGTGCCAGCAGTTACTCGGGGGGATTTAACTATGGCTACACCTTC. Its protein is CASSYSGGFNYGYTF.

The J gene is TRBJ2-3, the V gene TRBV28, with D possibly TRBD2 on 5 matching bases. V was trimmed by 7 bases and J by 7 bases, leaving 15 bases between them. Germline assignment: CDR1 MDHEN and CDR2 SYDVKM. The CDR3 runs to 13 residues. DNA for the CDR3: TGTGCCAGCAATGCGGGTTATCGGTATACGCAGTATTTT. Translating gives CASNAGYRYTQYF.

CDR3 region: CASSVGHPTGAFF. The CDR3 nucleotides read TGTGCCAGCAGCGTGGGACACCCGACTGGGGCTTTCTTT. The rearrangement links TRBV7-9 to TRBJ1-1; the D gene is possibly TRBD1 (6 bases). The germline V and J ends were trimmed by 5 bases and 11 bases, with 18 bases remaining between them. Germline V gene data show CDR1 as SEHNR and CDR2 as FQNEAQ (reference sequence). The CDR3 length is 13 residues.

This chain connects TRBV18 to TRBJ1-2; no clear D. The V end lost 3 bases, the J end lost 4 bases, and 12 bases lay between the germline ends. This CDR3 comprises 14 residues. Germline V gene data show CDR1 as KGHSH and CDR2 as LQKENI. As DNA, the CDR3 is TGTGCCAGCTCACCGCGGGCGTCCGGCTATGGCTACACCTTC. Its translation: CASSPRASGYGYTF.

The rearrangement uses TRBV6-2 or TRBV6-3 and TRBJ1-2; the D is unclear. The V end was cut by 2 bases, the J end by 5 bases, with 6 bases between. The CDR3 is 12 residues long. Germline V gene lookup returns CDR1 MNHEY and CDR2 SVGEGT. The CDR3 is CASSYIGYGYTF. CDR3 nucleotides: TGTGCCAGCAGTTACATCGGGTATGGCTACACCTTC.

This rearrangement joins TRBV28 to TRBJ2-5, with TRBD1 matching over 11 bases. CDR1 MDHEN and CDR2 SYDVKM come from the germline V gene. This CDR3 contains 13 residues. With V trimmed by 4 bases and J by 7 bases, 2 bases remained unmatched. This chain's CDR3 is CASSWDRGVTQYF. CDR3 sequence (DNA): TGTGCCAGCAGTTGGGACAGGGGGGTGACCCAGTACTTC.

The chain uses TRBV19 and TRBJ1-1; maybe TRBD1 (5 bases). Germline CDR1 LNHDA, CDR2 SQIVND (reference sequence). Trimming left V 3 bases short and J 4 bases short, with 15 bases between. The CDR3 runs to 15 residues. The CDR3 DNA is TGTGCCAGTAGTATCGAAGGAGGGGTTGGCACTGAAGCTTTCTTT. Translation gives CASSIEGGVGTEAFF.

The V gene is TRBV4-3, the J gene TRBJ2-3, with 8 bases aligning to TRBD2. Germline V gene sequence: CDR1 LGHNA, CDR2 YSLEER. V lost 4 bases and J lost 0; bases outside the gene matches: 6. CDR3 size: 16 residues. This chain's CDR3 is CASSLRVAGSTDTQYF. Written as DNA, the CDR3 is TGCGCCAGCAGCCTCCGGGTAGCGGGGAGCACAGATACGCAGTATTTT.

This chain connects TRBV11-3 to TRBJ1-1; 7 bases are a match to TRBD1. This CDR3 spans 14 amino acids. Germline-derived CDR1 and CDR2 are SGHNT and YENEEA. J was trimmed by 0 bases and V by 4 bases; bases with no gene match: 2. The CDR3 region has the DNA TGTGCCAGCAGCTGGGACAGAATGAACACTGAAGCTTTCTTT. It specifies CASSWDRMNTEAFF.

The genes are TRBV9 and TRBJ1-1, with a weak D call TRBD1 (6 bases). This CDR3 has 14 residues. Trimming cost V 4 bases and J 6 bases, with 16 bases left between them. Per germline, CDR1 SGDLS and CDR2 YYNGEE. CDR3 protein: CASSFTGIGAEAFF. The CDR3 DNA reads TGTGCCAGCAGCTTTACAGGGATTGGGGCTGAAGCTTTCTTT.